A single sample gave rise to the 32 T cell receptor beta chains below, sequenced in a study of blood T cell repertoires in COVID-19. TCRdb's copy holds only in-frame clones and misses some; the assay was immunoSEQ multiplex PCR. The sample has roughly 62,000 clones; roughly 89% are singletons. The sample comprised peripheral blood. The source is a human donor in a cohort sampled during active COVID-19.

This clone appeared once. CDR3 in amino acids: CASSPHRVANYGYTF. CDR3 nucleotides: TGTGCCAGCAGCCCCCACAGGGTAGCTAACTATGGCTACACCTTC. The chain carries TRBV7-8 and TRBJ1-2; TRBD1 is a possible D gene (6 bases). Germline V lookup: CDR1 SGHVS, CDR2 FQNEAQ. Between the trimmed V and J ends, which lost 5 bases and 0 bases, there was a span of 13 bases. The CDR3 has 15 residues.

In its sample, this clone was seen a few times. The rearrangement uses TRBV6-4 and TRBJ2-2, with 8 nucleotides matching TRBD2. This CDR3 is built from 14 residues. J gave up 4 bases and V 2 bases, and 0 bases lay outside the gene matches. Germline assignment: CDR1 MRHNA and CDR2 SNTAGT. The chain's CDR3 is CASSDGTSTGELFF. The CDR3 DNA reads TGTGCCAGCAGTGACGGGACTAGCACCGGGGAGCTGTTTTTT.

V and J are TRBV7-2 and TRBJ2-1; 7 bases line up with TRBD2. Germline V gives CDR1 SGHTA, CDR2 FQGNSA. Trimming took 5 bases from V and 4 from J; bases not matched to a gene: 8. The CDR3 is 15 residues long. The CDR3 loop is CASSPRASGYNEQFF. The DNA for the CDR3 is TGTGCCAGCAGCCCCCGGGCTAGCGGATACAATGAGCAGTTCTTC.

On this clone: One end of the junction is discordant with germline, which a read error may explain. The rearrangement joins TRBV12-3 or TRBV12-4 to TRBJ2-3; no clear D. The CDR3 has 13 residues. The CDR3 is CASGFLETDTQYF. The CDR3 region has the DNA TGTGCCAGCGGTTTTCTAGAGACAGATACGCAGTATTTT.

V gene TRBV5-4 combines with J gene TRBJ2-7, with 8 bases fitting TRBD2. The V and J ends lost 4 bases and 0 bases, in that order; junction bases with no gene match: 6. The CDR3 has 15 residues. The germline V gene has CDR1 SGHNT and CDR2 YYREEE (reference sequence). CDR3 loop: CASSTLAANSYEQYF. The CDR3 DNA sequence: TGTGCCAGCAGCACACTAGCGGCTAACTCCTACGAGCAGTACTTC.

The chain recombines TRBV29-1 with TRBJ2-1; D unclear. The length of the CDR3 is 11 residues. Germline V gene lookup returns CDR1 SQVTM and CDR2 ANQGSEA. V was clipped by 3 bases and J by 9 bases, with 9 bases between them. DNA for the CDR3: TGCAGCGTTGAGGGCCTGGGTGAGCAGTTCTTC. Amino acid sequence: CSVEGLGEQFF.

The chain joins TRBV3-1 (or the pseudogene TRBV3-2) to TRBJ1-1, with a tentative D call TRBD1 (6 bases). The V gene's germline CDR1 is LGHDT and CDR2 YNNKEL (reference sequence). This CDR3 has 15 amino acids. The ends were cut back, 0 bases at V and 3 bases at J, with 11 bases in the middle. In DNA, the CDR3 is TGTGCCAGCAGCCAAGATCAAGGGGGTTACACTGAAGCTTTCTTT. It codes for CASSQDQGGYTEAFF.

The chain is built from TRBV20-1 and TRBJ1-2; D gene ambiguous. V was trimmed by 6 bases and J by 8 bases, leaving 10 bases between them. This CDR3 region has 10 residues. Germline V gene data show CDR1 as DFQATT and CDR2 as SNEGSKA (reference sequence). CDR3 DNA: TGCAGTGCCGGGTTTTCCGGCTACACCTTC. Protein product: CSAGFSGYTF.

The chain carries TRBV9 and TRBJ1-3; no firm D call. The ends were cut back, 0 bases at V and 0 bases at J, with 10 bases in the middle. The CDR3 spans 16 residues. CDR1 is SGDLS, CDR2 YYNGEE, per germline. The CDR3 protein is CASSVDRRDSGNTIYF. The CDR3, as DNA: TGTGCCAGCAGCGTAGACAGAAGAGACTCTGGAAACACCATATATTTT.

The chain is built from TRBV27 and TRBJ1-2; TRBD1 matches at 9 bases. Germline CDR1 is MNHEY and CDR2 is SMNVEV (reference sequence). V shed 4 bases and J 7 bases; nucleotides not matched to a gene: 10. This CDR3 region has 15 residues. The CDR3 loop is CASSSRTGAMIGYTF. For the CDR3, the DNA is TGTGCCAGCAGTTCAAGGACAGGGGCCATGATTGGCTACACCTTC.

The J gene is TRBJ2-3, the V gene TRBV18, with 8 bases that match TRBD1. Germline CDR1 and CDR2: KGHSH and LQKENI. Losses at the gene ends were 5 bases for V and 6 bases for J; bases not matched to a gene: 10. This CDR3 region has 15 residues. The CDR3 DNA reads as TGTGCCAGCTCAACCTCGGGACAGGAAGTGGATACGCAGTATTTT. This translates into CASSTSGQEVDTQYF.

The genes are TRBV28 and TRBJ2-7, with D unclear. V was clipped by 1 base and J by 0 bases, with 7 bases between them. The CDR3 loop spans 14 amino acids. The germline V gene encodes CDR1 MDHEN and CDR2 SYDVKM. In nucleotides, the CDR3 is TGTGCCAGCAGTTTATTCGGTGACTCCTACGAGCAGTACTTC. Its translation is CASSLFGDSYEQYF.

This sequence joins TRBV2 and TRBJ1-3; no definite D call. CDR1 and CDR2 (germline): SNHLY, FYNNEI. V lost 11 bases, J lost 0 bases, and 11 bases lay in between. The CDR3 sequence is 13 residues long. The CDR3 DNA sequence: TGTGCCGGATCGGAGGACTCTGGAAACACCATATATTTT. Residues: CAGSEDSGNTIYF.

The chain is built from TRBV12-5 and TRBJ1-5; D gene unclear. This CDR3 comprises 17 residues. The V gene lost 3 bases and the J gene lost 9 bases, with 24 bases spanning the gap. Germline values: CDR1 LGHNT, CDR2 FRNRAP. The CDR3 sequence: CASGFLRGRRVPGPQHF. In DNA form, the CDR3 reads TGTGCTAGTGGTTTCCTTCGGGGTAGGAGGGTCCCCGGGCCCCAGCATTTT.

The chain carries TRBV7-2 and TRBJ2-1; 12 bases fit TRBD2. CDR1 is SGHTA and CDR2 is FQGNSA in the germline V gene. V was pared by 0 bases and J by 9 bases, with 3 bases of the junction left unmatched. CDR3 length: 15 amino acids. CDR3 nucleotides: TGTGCCAGCAGCTTAGCGACTAGCGGGAGTGTTGAGCAGTTCTTC. Encoded protein: CASSLATSGSVEQFF. Using reference TRBV7-2 and TRBJ2-1 for the parts outside the CDR3, the full variable domain is GAGVSQSPSNKVTEKGKDVELRCDPISGHTALYWYRQSLGQGLEFLIYFQGNSAPDKSGLPSDRFSAERTGGSVSTLTIQRTQQEDSAVYLCASSLATSGSVEQFFGPGTRLTVL.

Concerning this clone: The junction shows a germline mismatch at one end, possibly a read error. The chain carries TRBV24-1 and TRBJ2-2; TRBD1 matches 8 bases. CDR1 is KGHDR and CDR2 is SFDVKD in the germline V gene. This CDR3 is 17 amino acids long. In DNA, the CDR3 is TGTGCCACCAGTGGTTTGACAGGGGCATCGGGCACCGGGGAGCTGTTTTTT. Residues: CATSGLTGASGTGELFF.

This chain's CDR3 is CSARSGFEQYF. The CDR3 nucleotides are TGCAGTGCTAGATCAGGTTTCGAGCAGTACTTC. This rearrangement joins TRBV20-1 to TRBJ2-7; D ambiguous. V lost 2 bases and J lost 6, with 8 bases in between. The CDR3 covers 11 residues. Germline CDR1 DFQATT, CDR2 SNEGSKA (reference sequence).

The chain employs TRBV12-5 and TRBJ1-1, with 8 bases matching TRBD1. Germline loops: CDR1 LGHNT, CDR2 FRNRAP. There are 15 residues in the CDR3. J lost 1 base, V lost 6 bases, and 7 bases had no gene match. Here the CDR3 DNA reads TGTGCTAGTGGATCCGGAACAGGGGGGAACACTGAAGCTTTCTTT. Residues: CASGSGTGGNTEAFF.

This chain links TRBV10-3 with TRBJ1-1; TRBD1 matches 9 bases. V gave up 8 bases and J gave up 2 bases; unmatched junction bases: 12. The germline V gene has CDR1 ENHRY and CDR2 SYGVKD. The CDR3 is 16 residues long. Here the CDR3 reads CAIGEPITGGNTEAFF. CDR3 bases: TGTGCCATCGGGGAGCCTATTACAGGGGGCAACACTGAAGCTTTCTTT.

The J gene is TRBJ2-1, the V gene TRBV6-1; tentative D call: TRBD2 (5 bases). V lost 1 base and J lost 3, with 7 bases in between. Per the germline V gene, CDR1 is MNHNS and CDR2 is SASEGT. CDR3 length: 14 amino acids. DNA of the CDR3: TGTGCCAGCAGTGAAGGCGACTACTACAATGAGCAGTTCTTC. Translation gives CASSEGDYYNEQFF.

This chain joins TRBV5-6 and TRBJ2-7; D uncertain. The CDR3 length is 14 residues. The V end was cut by 2 bases, the J end by 0 bases, with 9 bases between. CDR1 SGHDT and CDR2 YYEEEE come from the germline V gene. CDR3 coding DNA: TGTGCCAGCAGCTTTGTCCAGTCCTCCTACGAGCAGTACTTC. It encodes CASSFVQSSYEQYF.

The V call is TRBV20-1, the J call TRBJ2-3; D not certain. Looked up from germline, CDR1 is DFQATT and CDR2 is SNEGSKA (reference sequence). The length of the CDR3 is 11 residues. Trimming took off 2 bases at V and 4 bases at J, with 4 bases between the two ends. CDR3 in DNA: TGCAGTGCTAGACTAGCAGATACGCAGTATTTT. Its translation: CSARLADTQYF.

V gene TRBV7-3 combines with J gene TRBJ2-3; no reliable D call. The CDR3 contains 15 residues. V lost 4 bases, J lost 0 bases, and 11 bases lay in between. CDR1 SGHTA and CDR2 FQGTGA come from the germline V gene. The chain's CDR3 is CASSSHSKSTDTQYF. The CDR3 nucleotides are TGTGCCAGCAGCTCCCACAGTAAAAGCACAGATACGCAGTATTTT.

For the CDR3, the DNA is TGTGCCACCAGCAGAGCTGGACAGGGACTGAACGAGCAGTACTTC. This sequence encodes CATSRAGQGLNEQYF. The rearrangement uses TRBV15 and TRBJ2-7; TRBD1 matches at 8 bases. CDR3 length equals 15 residues. Germline V CDR1 and CDR2: LNHNV, YYDKDF (reference sequence). Germline trimming cut 1 base from V and 5 bases from J; bases unmatched to any gene: 7.

The chain joins TRBV5-4 to TRBJ2-3; 7 nucleotides align to TRBD1. Germline lookup yields CDR1 SGHNT and CDR2 YYREEE (reference sequence). This CDR3 comprises 15 residues. V lost 4 bases and J lost 0; bases outside the gene matches: 5. The CDR3 DNA reads as TGTGCCAGCAGCATGGGGACAGCGAGCACAGATACGCAGTATTTT. Its translation is CASSMGTASTDTQYF.

The chain carries TRBV5-1 and TRBJ2-2; 7 bases are shared with TRBD2. Germline V lookup: CDR1 SGHRS, CDR2 YFSETQ. J was trimmed by 1 base and V by 1 base; bases with no gene match: 4. The CDR3 covers 16 residues. The DNA for the CDR3 is TGCGCCAGCAGCTTGAGGCTAGCGGAGAACACCGGGGAGCTGTTTTTT. It translates to CASSLRLAENTGELFF.

This clone was seen just once. V usage is TRBV3-1 (or the pseudogene TRBV3-2) and J usage is TRBJ2-5; 14 bases match TRBD2. The V gene end was trimmed by 4 bases and the J gene end by 3 bases; junction bases not matched to a gene: 1. This CDR3 is 15 amino acids long. Germline CDR1 and CDR2: LGHDT and YNNKEL (reference sequence). The CDR3 is CASSRGLAGEETQYF. The CDR3 bases are TGTGCCAGCAGCCGGGGACTAGCGGGGGAAGAGACCCAGTACTTC.

The chain has TRBV3-1 (or the pseudogene TRBV3-2) and TRBJ2-7; D might be TRBD2 (5 bases). Per germline, CDR1 LGHDT and CDR2 YNNKEL (reference sequence). The V and J ends lost 1 base and 3 bases respectively, with 7 bases between them. This CDR3 is 13 amino acids long. CDR3 in amino acids: CASSQGTFYEQYF. CDR3 bases: TGTGCCAGCAGCCAAGGGACTTTCTACGAGCAGTACTTC.

This chain joins TRBV6-5 and TRBJ2-2; D is perhaps TRBD2 (6 bases). The CDR3 extends over 16 amino acids. Germline CDR1 and CDR2: MNHEY and SVGAGI. Trimming left V 2 bases short and J 5 bases short, with 15 bases between. The CDR3 loop is CASSYAGFLGTGELFF. The DNA of the CDR3 is TGTGCCAGCAGTTACGCGGGGTTCCTGGGGACCGGGGAGCTGTTTTTT.

This chain uses TRBV4-2 with TRBJ1-1; D gene uncertain. CDR1 is LGHNA and CDR2 is YNFKEQ in the germline V gene. The CDR3 spans 15 residues. Trimming cost V 4 bases and J 6 bases, with 18 bases left between them. Here the CDR3 DNA reads TGTGCCAGCAGCCCTAGGAAGGGAGGATCCTCTGAAGCTTTCTTT. Its protein product is CASSPRKGGSSEAFF.

V gene TRBV5-4 combines with J gene TRBJ2-3; a possible D gene is TRBD1 (5 bases). CDR3 length equals 17 residues. Germline lookup yields CDR1 SGHNT and CDR2 YYREEE (reference sequence). V was clipped by 2 bases and J by 0 bases, with 16 bases between them. CDR3 region: CASSFTPPRVSTDTQYF. DNA of the CDR3: TGTGCCAGCAGCTTCACCCCTCCCAGGGTTAGCACAGATACGCAGTATTTT.

The chain joins TRBV15 to TRBJ2-3; perhaps TRBD2 as D (6 bases). V gave up 0 bases and J gave up 5 bases, with 21 bases separating them. CDR1 is LNHNV, CDR2 YYDKDF, per germline (reference sequence). This CDR3 spans 18 amino acids. The CDR3 protein is CATSRDRSSGSHVDTQYF. The CDR3 DNA follows: TGTGCCACCAGCAGAGATCGGAGTAGCGGATCCCATGTAGATACGCAGTATTTT.